This T cell receptor (beta chain) was sequenced for a study of CD8 T cells in Susac syndrome. Overall study results and limits: Individuals included in the TCR sequencing and HLA analysis were acknowledged by the study to be relatively few in number.

Comment on this clonotype: Its matching antigen is unknown.

The authors reverse transcribed about 0.45 to 1 ug RNA with random hexamers. The authors amplified TCR beta CDR3 across 54 Vbeta and 13 Jbeta using immunoSEQ multiplex PCR. TCRdb reprocessed the immunoSEQ multiplex PCR reads with MiXCR, giving one entry per CDR3 protein. Of 77,000 or so distinct CDR3 sequences in the sample, about 95% are singletons; the top ten hold just under 0.4%. This CDR3 region has 14 residues. The germline V and J ends were trimmed by 4 bases and 4 bases, with 13 bases remaining between them. CDR1 is SEHNR and CDR2 is FQNEAQ in the germline V gene (reference sequence). V and J are TRBV7-9 and TRBJ1-2; D remains unclear. Sequencing was performed on CD8+ T cells from PBMCs. The TCR comes from a human donor with multiple sclerosis. DNA for the CDR3: TGTGCCAGCAGCTCCCCCCGGGGATTCTATGGCTACACCTTC. This codes for CASSSPRGFYGYTF.